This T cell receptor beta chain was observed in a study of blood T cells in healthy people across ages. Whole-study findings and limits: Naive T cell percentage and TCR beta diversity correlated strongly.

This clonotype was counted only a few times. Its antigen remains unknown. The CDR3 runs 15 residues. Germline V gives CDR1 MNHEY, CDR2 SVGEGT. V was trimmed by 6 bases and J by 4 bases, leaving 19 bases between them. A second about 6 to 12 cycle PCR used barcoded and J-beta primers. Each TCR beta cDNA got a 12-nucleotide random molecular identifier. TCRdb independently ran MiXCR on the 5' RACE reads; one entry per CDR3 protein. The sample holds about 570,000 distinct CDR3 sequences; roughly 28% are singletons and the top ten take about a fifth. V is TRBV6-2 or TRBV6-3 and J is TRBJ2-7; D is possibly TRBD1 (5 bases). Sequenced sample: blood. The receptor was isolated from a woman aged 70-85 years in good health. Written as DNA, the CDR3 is TGTGCCAGCAGCCGACCCCCAGGGCCTTCGTACGAGCAGTACTTC. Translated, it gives CASSRPPGPSYEQYF.